Below, one TCR beta chain is given with its context. V shed 5 bases and J 5 bases; nucleotides not matched to a gene: 4. Germline V lookup: CDR1 SNHLY, CDR2 FYNNEI. The CDR3 sequence is 14 residues long. Original analysis: For nucleated cells, counts were estimated from reference gene primer amplification. Profiled with immunoSEQ multiplex PCR; TCRdb holds only in-frame clones, not every one. V and J calls and clone size are copied from that table; D and trimming were computed from the DNA. This sample has over 85,000 clones, with about 85% found just once. This entry comes from a study of blood T cell repertoires in COVID-19. Study-level background: Spain, Italy and the United States supplied samples that represented acute and convalescent COVID-19. Sources were T cells, B-cell-depleted T cells, or PBMCs; the material itself was cDNA or gDNA.

Sequencing input: peripheral blood. The sequence was obtained from a human donor in a cohort sampled during active COVID-19. The chain joins TRBV2 to TRBJ1-4; 8 bases align to TRBD1. CDR3 sequence: CASSPDRENEKLFF. Here the CDR3 DNA reads TGTGCCAGCAGTCCGGACAGGGAGAATGAAAAACTGTTTTTT.